This is a list of T cell receptor beta chains from one sample in a study of blood T cell repertoires in COVID-19. Using immunoSEQ multiplex PCR, the repertoire was profiled, and TCRdb retains in-frame clones only, with some absent. The sample has about 51,000 clones; 70% to 90% are singletons. Sequencing used peripheral blood. These TCRs come from a man of 80 years or more with active COVID-19. Both conserved end residues are part of each CDR3. The order of the fields is V gene, D gene, clone size, J gene, CDR3 protein, CDR3 DNA. A D gene is named only where the DNA matches it firmly. Not every row has a clone size; where given, it reads once, few, many or a size class.

V: TRBV2; D: TRBD2; size: .; J: TRBJ2-1; CDR3: CASSWTSGKNNEQFF; DNA: TGTGCCAGCAGCTGGACTAGCGGGAAAAACAATGAGCAGTTCTTC
V: TRBV4-3; D: TRBD2; size: .; J: TRBJ2-1; CDR3: CASSQTIAGGNNEQFF; DNA: TGCGCCAGCAGCCAGACCATAGCGGGAGGGAACAATGAGCAGTTCTTC
V: TRBV13; D: TRBD2; size: .; J: TRBJ2-1; CDR3: CASSLEAGGLNEQFF; DNA: TGTGCCAGCAGCTTAGAGGCGGGAGGGCTGAATGAGCAGTTCTTC
V: TRBV3-1/TRBV3-2; D: TRBD1; size: .; J: TRBJ1-4; CDR3: CASSQQGAHEKLFF; DNA: TGTGCCAGCAGCCAACAGGGGGCTCATGAAAAACTGTTTTTT
V: TRBV10-3; D: .; size: .; J: TRBJ1-1; CDR3: CAISETGNTEAFF; DNA: TGTGCCATCAGTGAGACAGGGAACACTGAAGCTTTCTTT
V: TRBV2; D: TRBD1; size: .; J: TRBJ1-5; CDR3: CASSYGQGSNQPQHF; DNA: TGTGCCAGCAGTTATGGACAGGGTAGCAATCAGCCCCAGCATTTT
V: TRBV19; D: TRBD1; size: .; J: TRBJ2-7; CDR3: CASSRGQAGYEQYF; DNA: TGTGCCAGTAGTCGGGGACAGGCGGGCTACGAGCAGTACTTC
V: TRBV5-6; D: .; size: .; J: TRBJ2-3; CDR3: CASSFPPGLTDTQYF; DNA: TGTGCCAGCAGCTTTCCCCCGGGACTCACAGATACGCAGTATTTT
V: TRBV11-2; D: TRBD2; size: .; J: TRBJ2-2; CDR3: CASRTGLAGGNTGELFF; DNA: TGTGCCAGCAGGACGGGACTAGCGGGAGGAAACACCGGGGAGCTGTTTTTT
V: TRBV5-1; D: .; size: .; J: TRBJ2-5; CDR3: CASSSRQSDMAQYF; DNA: TGCGCCAGCAGCTCCCGACAGAGCGACATGGCCCAGTACTTC
V: TRBV29-1; D: TRBD2; size: medium-sized; J: TRBJ2-1; CDR3: CSVEGGTGGPINEQFF; DNA: TGCAGCGTTGAAGGAGGAACGGGAGGTCCCATCAATGAGCAGTTCTTC
V: TRBV7-9; D: .; size: .; J: TRBJ1-2; CDR3: CASSLLDGVDGYTF; DNA: TGTGCCAGCAGCTTATTGGACGGGGTAGACGGCTACACCTTC
V: TRBV3-1/TRBV3-2; D: .; size: .; J: TRBJ1-1; CDR3: CASRGGSMNTEAFF; DNA: TGTGCCAGCAGGGGGGGGTCAATGAACACTGAAGCTTTCTTT
V: TRBV30; D: .; size: .; J: TRBJ1-1; CDR3: CAWTRMWTEAFF; DNA: TGTGCCTGGACTAGAATGTGGACTGAAGCTTTCTTT